These 16 T cell receptor beta chains were sequenced from one sample in a study of OX40 agonist ivuxolimab in advanced cancers. The table came from immunoSEQ multiplex PCR; TCRdb's copy has only in-frame clones and leaves some out. Here the sample spans roughly 61,000 clones, about 88% being singletons. The sequencing here drew on CD4+ or CD8+ T cells sorted from blood, taken in a trial of the OX40 agonist ivuxolimab. The receptors here all came from an adult with an advanced solid tumor such as melanoma, head and neck, liver or kidney cancer.

The J gene is TRBJ2-2, the V gene TRBV4-3; perhaps TRBD1 as D (5 bases). Trimming left V 0 bases short and J 5 bases short, with 16 bases between. The CDR3 is 17 amino acids. CDR1 is LGHNA, CDR2 YSLEER, per germline. CDR3 sequence: CASSQDGRGYSTGELFF. Written as DNA, the CDR3 is TGCGCCAGCAGCCAAGATGGAAGGGGTTATAGTACCGGGGAGCTGTTTTTT.

The rearrangement joins TRBV6-5 to TRBJ2-3; TRBD2 matches at 13 bases. Germline CDR1 and CDR2: MNHEY and SVGAGI. V lost 8 bases and J lost 4; bases outside the gene matches: 9. The CDR3 sequence is 16 residues long. The CDR3 nucleotides are TGTGCCAGCCGTTCTGGACTAGCGGGGGATTCAGATACGCAGTATTTT. Translated: CASRSGLAGDSDTQYF.

This chain uses TRBV5-1 with TRBJ1-6, with TRBD1 matching over 8 bases. The CDR3 runs to 17 residues. V was clipped by 7 bases and J by 7 bases; unmatched bases: 16. The germline gives CDR1 SGHRS, CDR2 YFSETQ. CDR3 residues: CASPGWADRAQNSPLHF. In DNA form, the CDR3 reads TGCGCCAGCCCCGGGTGGGCGGACAGGGCACAAAATTCACCCCTCCACTTT.

This clone has a single count. J is TRBJ1-1 and V is TRBV10-3, with a tentative D call TRBD1 (5 bases). V lost 3 bases and J lost 8, with 10 bases in between. This CDR3 is built from 12 residues. CDR1 ENHRY and CDR2 SYGVKD come from the germline V gene. The CDR3 loop is CAISDLTGEAFF. The DNA of the CDR3 is TGTGCCATCAGTGATCTAACAGGAGAAGCTTTCTTT.

The chain combines TRBV30 with TRBJ1-2; D call uncertain. V was shortened by 6 bases and J by 8 bases, with 16 bases between the two germline ends. This CDR3 spans 12 amino acids. Germline CDR1 and CDR2: GTSNPN and SVGIG (reference sequence). Here the CDR3 reads CACLRRFGGYTF. The CDR3 bases are TGTGCCTGCCTGCGCCGATTTGGGGGCTACACCTTC.

The CDR3 region is CASSYLTSGIDKNIQYF. The CDR3, as DNA: TGTGCCAGCAGCTACTTGACTAGCGGGATCGACAAAAACATTCAGTACTTC. The V and J genes are TRBV5-6 and TRBJ2-4; 11 bases agree with TRBD2. There are 17 residues in the CDR3. Germline loops: CDR1 SGHDT, CDR2 YYEEEE. After removal of 3 bases from V and 3 bases from J, the junction contained 8 bases not matched to a gene.

The chain joins TRBV6-5 to TRBJ1-2; D is undetermined. CDR1 and CDR2 (germline): MNHEY, SVGAGI. V lost 6 bases and J 5 bases, leaving 4 bases between the germline ends. This CDR3 has 10 amino acids. The DNA for the CDR3 is TGTGCCAGCAGCCTATATGGCTACACCTTC. Its protein product is CASSLYGYTF.

The V and J genes are TRBV23-1 and TRBJ1-5, with no clear D. TRBV23-1 is an open reading frame whose function is uncertain. V was pared by 4 bases and J by 1 base, with 11 bases between. The CDR3 spans 15 residues. The CDR3 region is CASSREGTSNQPQHF. DNA for the CDR3: TGCGCCAGCAGTCGGGAGGGAACGAGCAATCAGCCCCAGCATTTT.

The chain joins TRBV4-1 to TRBJ1-4; 7 nucleotides match TRBD1. Germline V gene lookup returns CDR1 MGHRA and CDR2 YSYEKL. J was trimmed by 2 bases and V by 0 bases; bases with no gene match: 3. CDR3 length: 16 amino acids. CDR3 region: CASSQDGTDTNEKLFF. The CDR3 nucleotides are TGCGCCAGCAGCCAAGATGGGACAGATACTAATGAAAAACTGTTTTTT.

The rearrangement links TRBV28 to TRBJ2-3; 9 nucleotides agree with TRBD1. The CDR3 is made up of 15 amino acids. With V trimmed by 7 bases and J by 0 bases, 5 bases remained unmatched. The V gene's germline CDR1 is MDHEN and CDR2 SYDVKM. The CDR3 here is CASTEGTGSTDTQYF. The CDR3 nucleotides are TGTGCCAGCACCGAAGGGACAGGGAGCACAGATACGCAGTATTTT.

J is TRBJ2-5 and V is TRBV7-9; TRBD1 or TRBD2 may be the D gene (5 bases each). Germline CDR1 reads SEHNR; CDR2 reads FQNEAQ (reference sequence). Trimming stripped 1 base from V and 1 base from J, with 10 bases between. CDR3 length: 15 residues. The CDR3 DNA is TGTGCCAGCAGCTTAGGTTCTGGGGGCCAAGAGACCCAGTACTTC. Translated: CASSLGSGGQETQYF.

This chain links TRBV5-6 with TRBJ2-7; D ambiguous. Trimming removed 3 bases at V and 1 base at J, with 8 bases between. The CDR3 extends over 13 amino acids. Germline V gene sequence: CDR1 SGHDT, CDR2 YYEEEE. The CDR3 protein is CASSSHPSYEQYF. The CDR3 DNA follows: TGTGCCAGCAGCTCCCACCCTTCCTACGAGCAGTACTTC.

This chain's CDR3 is CASSEGRGFYEQYF. The CDR3 DNA reads as TGTGCCAGCAGTGAGGGCAGGGGCTTTTACGAGCAGTACTTC. This chain connects TRBV6-5 to TRBJ2-7, with D perhaps matching TRBD1 (6 bases). Germline-derived CDR1 and CDR2 are MNHEY and SVGAGI. CDR3 length: 14 residues. Trimming removed 5 bases from V and 4 bases from J, with 15 bases in between.

V is TRBV5-1 and J is TRBJ2-1, with 7 bases identical to TRBD2. Germline-derived CDR1 and CDR2 are SGHRS and YFSETQ. With 0 bases clipped from V and 5 bases from J, the junction kept 11 bases outside the gene matches. CDR3 size: 17 residues. The CDR3 coding sequence is TGCGCCAGCAGCTTGGGGAGATGGCTAGCGGAAAACAATGAGCAGTTCTTC. This gives the protein CASSLGRWLAENNEQFF.

This CDR3 is CASSTSGALGETQYF. Written as DNA, the CDR3 is TGCGCCAGCAGCACCTCGGGGGCCCTCGGGGAGACCCAGTACTTC. The J gene is TRBJ2-5, the V gene TRBV5-1; D may correspond to TRBD1 or TRBD2 (6 bases each). Per germline, CDR1 SGHRS and CDR2 YFSETQ. This CDR3 has 15 amino acids. V lost 4 bases and J lost 5, with 18 bases in between.

The genes are TRBV9 and TRBJ2-3, with unresolved D. Germline assignment: CDR1 SGDLS and CDR2 YYNGEE. The V end was cut by 2 bases, the J end by 0 bases, with 16 bases between. This CDR3 spans 17 amino acids. The CDR3 spells CASSVDRLLTSTDTQYF. CDR3 sequence (DNA): TGTGCCAGCAGCGTTGATAGACTTCTGACTAGCACAGATACGCAGTATTTT.